This T cell receptor beta chain was recorded in a study of blood T cell repertoires in COVID-19. Study context: From the United States, Italy and Spain came samples of acute and convalescent COVID-19. In each case, the material was cDNA or gDNA derived from T cells, B-cell-depleted T cells, or PBMCs.

With 8 bases removed from V and 4 bases from J, the gap between germline ends came to 17 bases. Germline V CDR1 and CDR2: MDHEN, SYDVKM. CDR3 length: 14 residues. The authors' processing: Reference gene primer amplification in the assay estimated nucleated cell counts. Some clones are missing from TCRdb's copy, which holds only in-frame ones; the method was immunoSEQ multiplex PCR. V and J calls and clone size are those listed in that table; D and trimming were worked out from the DNA. Of around 170,000 clones listed, approximately 74% are singletons. This receptor was taken from a woman older than 75 with acute or convalescent COVID-19. The material sequenced was peripheral blood. The rearrangement links TRBV28 to TRBJ1-2, with D unresolved. The CDR3 is CASDGSSTIYGYTF. In nucleotides, the CDR3 is TGTGCCAGCGACGGGAGCAGCACTATCTATGGCTACACCTTC.